The rows below give T cell receptor beta chains drawn from one sample of a study of Ad26.COV2.S vaccination and SARS-CoV-2 variants. The table came from immunoSEQ multiplex PCR; TCRdb's copy has only in-frame clones and leaves some out. The sample yields about 440,000 clones, 90% seen once. Sequencing used peripheral blood, obtained in a trial of Ad26.COV2.S vaccine versus placebo. The source is a person aged 18 to 65 who received the Ad26.COV2.S COVID-19 vaccine or a placebo. Each CDR3 is given with its conserved first and last residue. The D gene is left open where the match is weak. Rows may omit the clone size; those that give it use once, few, many or a size class.

D gene,clone size,CDR3 length,J gene,V gene,CDR3 protein,CDR3 DNA
.,.,12,TRBJ2-5,TRBV28,CASSSIGRDKYF,TGTGCCAGCAGTTCTATTGGACGGGATAAGTACTTC
.,.,13,TRBJ2-5,TRBV20-1,CSASRDLQETQYF,TGCAGTGCTAGTCGGGACCTCCAAGAGACCCAGTACTTC
TRBD2,.,17,TRBJ2-7,TRBV5-1,CASRLTSGSDRAYEQYF,TGCGCCAGCAGGTTGACTAGCGGGAGTGATAGGGCTTACGAGCAGTACTTC
.,.,13,TRBJ2-1,TRBV6-5,CASSRDSYNEQFF,TGTGCCAGCAGTCGGGACTCCTACAATGAGCAGTTCTTC
TRBD1,.,16,TRBJ2-4,TRBV11-2,CASSSITGGHKNIQYF,TGTGCCAGCAGCTCGATCACAGGGGGCCACAAAAACATTCAGTACTTC
TRBD1,.,15,TRBJ2-5,TRBV4-3,CTSSQEGRGQETQYF,TGCACCAGCAGCCAAGAGGGCAGGGGGCAGGAGACCCAGTACTTC
TRBD2,.,16,TRBJ2-2,TRBV9,CASSVALAGDSGELFF,TGTGCCAGCAGCGTAGCCCTAGCGGGGGACTCCGGGGAGCTGTTTTTT
TRBD1,.,14,TRBJ2-7,TRBV5-1,CASSLGQGAFEQYF,TGCGCCAGCAGCCTAGGACAGGGGGCTTTCGAGCAGTACTTC
TRBD2,.,15,TRBJ2-7,TRBV3-1/TRBV3-2,CASSQELAASFEQYF,TGTGCCAGCAGCCAAGAGCTAGCGGCCTCCTTCGAGCAGTACTTC
TRBD2,.,13,TRBJ2-3,TRBV7-2,CASKKRDTDTQYF,TGTGCCAGCAAGAAGCGGGACACAGATACGCAGTATTTT
.,few,14,TRBJ1-2,TRBV2,CASSRERADYGYTF,TGTGCCAGCAGCCGAGAGAGAGCAGACTATGGCTACACCTTC
.,.,12,TRBJ2-3,TRBV14,CASSLSTDTQYF,TGTGCCAGCAGCCTAAGCACAGATACGCAGTATTTT
.,.,13,TRBJ1-5,TRBV30,CAWSVSGDQPQHF,TGTGCCTGGAGTGTATCAGGGGATCAGCCCCAGCATTTT
TRBD1,.,15,TRBJ1-5,TRBV3-1/TRBV3-2,CASSQDRSSNQPQHF,TGTGCCAGCAGCCAGGACAGGAGTAGCAATCAGCCCCAGCATTTT
.,few,15,TRBJ2-7,TRBV6-1,CASSEAVLVGYEQYF,TGTGCCAGCAGTGAAGCGGTCCTAGTGGGCTACGAGCAGTACTTC
TRBD1,.,14,TRBJ1-2,TRBV19,CASSTTGGIYGYTF,TGTGCCAGTAGTACTACAGGGGGCATCTATGGCTACACCTTC
.,.,16,TRBJ2-1,TRBV9,CASSVSLAWSPNEQFF,TGTGCCAGCAGCGTTTCCCTAGCGTGGTCTCCCAATGAGCAGTTCTTC
.,.,12,TRBJ2-7,TRBV18,CASSPGGYEQYF,TGTGCCAGCTCACCAGGAGGTTACGAGCAGTACTTC
.,.,13,TRBJ2-1,TRBV6-5,CASSIFLDNEQFF,TGTGCCAGCAGTATATTCCTGGACAATGAGCAGTTCTTC
.,.,12,TRBJ1-5,TRBV19,CASRQSNQPQHF,TGTGCCAGTAGACAAAGCAATCAGCCCCAGCATTTT
.,.,14,TRBJ2-7,TRBV19,CASTKRGGDPEQYF,TGTGCCAGTACCAAAAGGGGAGGAGATCCCGAGCAGTACTTC
TRBD2,.,17,TRBJ2-5,TRBV5-4,CASSLWGSSTSGRGQYF,TGTGCCAGCAGCCTCTGGGGCAGCTCGACTAGCGGGAGAGGCCAGTACTTC
TRBD1,.,14,TRBJ2-2,TRBV11-2,CASSGQGLPGELFF,TGTGCCAGCAGCGGACAGGGCCTCCCCGGGGAGCTGTTTTTT
.,.,14,TRBJ2-2,TRBV27,CASSLNRVTGELFF,TGTGCCAGCAGTTTGAACAGGGTCACCGGGGAGCTGTTTTTT
.,.,13,TRBJ2-3,TRBV24-1,CATGGGSTDTQYF,TGTGCCACCGGTGGCGGGAGCACAGATACGCAGTATTTT
.,.,15,TRBJ2-2,TRBV13,CASSLRRERTGELFF,TGTGCCAGCAGCTTAAGACGGGAAAGAACCGGGGAGCTGTTTTTT
.,.,10,TRBJ1-4,TRBV19,CASKDEKLFF,TGTGCCAGTAAGGATGAAAAACTGTTTTTT
.,.,13,TRBJ2-7,TRBV10-3,CAIKADSSYEQYF,TGTGCCATCAAAGCTGATAGCTCCTACGAGCAGTACTTC
TRBD2,once,16,TRBJ2-5,TRBV11-2,CASSPLRGSGRRTQYF,TGTGCCAGCAGCCCACTCCGGGGTAGCGGGAGGCGGACCCAGTACTTC
TRBD2,.,14,TRBJ2-1,TRBV25-1,CASLSGSSYNEQFF,TGTGCCAGCCTTAGCGGGAGCTCCTACAATGAGCAGTTCTTC
TRBD2,few,15,TRBJ2-5,TRBV27,CASSLLEAGGQTQYF,TGTGCCAGCAGTTTATTAGAAGCGGGGGGCCAGACCCAGTACTTC
.,.,12,TRBJ2-7,TRBV5-5,CASSLGDYEQYF,TGTGCCAGCAGCTTGGGGGATTACGAGCAGTACTTC
.,.,13,TRBJ2-7,TRBV28,CASSLAVPGEQYF,TGTGCCAGCAGTTTGGCAGTTCCAGGGGAGCAGTACTTC
TRBD2,.,15,TRBJ2-7,TRBV5-4,CASSLGAVAGLEQYF,TGTGCCAGCAGCTTGGGGGCAGTAGCGGGACTCGAGCAGTACTTC
.,.,15,TRBJ1-5,TRBV3-1/TRBV3-2,CASSQTIASNQPQHF,TGTGCCAGCAGCCAAACAATAGCTAGCAATCAGCCCCAGCATTTT
.,.,14,TRBJ1-5,TRBV27,CASSLYGLGQPQHF,TGTGCCAGCAGTTTGTACGGGTTGGGTCAGCCCCAGCATTTT
TRBD2,.,18,TRBJ2-2,TRBV5-6,CASSASKTSGLNTGELFF,TGTGCCAGCAGCGCCTCAAAGACTAGCGGGCTGAACACCGGGGAGCTGTTTTTT
TRBD1,.,13,TRBJ2-1,TRBV5-1,CASSAGTDNEQFF,TGCGCCAGCAGCGCCGGGACAGACAATGAGCAGTTCTTC
.,.,13,TRBJ2-7,TRBV27,CASSLFTGLEQYF,TGTGCCAGCAGTTTATTTACAGGGTTAGAGCAGTACTTC
.,.,15,TRBJ1-2,TRBV13,CASSVRTVTNYGYTF,TGTGCCAGCAGCGTCCGGACGGTAACTAACTATGGCTACACCTTC
.,.,16,TRBJ1-2,TRBV11-1,CASSLALAGLDYGYTF,TGTGCCAGCAGCTTAGCGTTAGCAGGGTTGGACTATGGCTACACCTTC
.,.,12,TRBJ2-7,TRBV6-5,CASQRNSYEQYF,TGTGCCAGCCAACGGAACTCCTACGAGCAGTACTTC
.,.,17,TRBJ2-6,TRBV7-9,CASSLGDPTWGANVLTF,TGTGCCAGCAGCTTAGGGGACCCAACCTGGGGGGCCAACGTCCTGACTTTC
TRBD2,.,16,TRBJ2-7,TRBV9,CASSSYDAGGPYEQYF,TGTGCCAGCAGCTCCTATGACGCGGGAGGTCCCTACGAGCAGTACTTC
TRBD2,.,17,TRBJ2-7,TRBV18,CASSPKTSGLSSYEQYF,TGTGCCAGCTCACCGAAGACTAGCGGGTTAAGCTCCTACGAGCAGTACTTC
.,.,14,TRBJ2-5,TRBV7-9,CASRAVSPGETQYF,TGTGCCAGCAGGGCTGTATCCCCGGGGGAGACCCAGTACTTC
.,.,18,TRBJ1-3,TRBV27,CASSLYPEGRGSGNTIYF,TGTGCCAGCAGTTTATACCCCGAGGGAAGGGGCTCTGGAAACACCATATATTTT
TRBD1,.,13,TRBJ1-4,TRBV6-5,CASRGQGYEKLFF,TGTGCCAGCAGGGGACAGGGGTATGAAAAACTGTTTTTT
.,.,14,TRBJ2-7,TRBV6-6,CASSYSGQSYEQYF,TGTGCCAGCAGTTACTCAGGACAGAGCTACGAGCAGTACTTC
.,.,12,TRBJ1-4,TRBV2,CASSQGQEKLFF,TGTGCCAGCTCCCAAGGACAGGAAAAACTGTTTTTT
.,.,15,TRBJ1-5,TRBV6-2/TRBV6-3,CASSYVVSSNQPQHF,TGTGCCAGCAGTTACGTGGTGTCTAGCAATCAGCCCCAGCATTTT
TRBD1,.,16,TRBJ2-6,TRBV11-3,CASSPGQGSGANVLTF,TGTGCCAGCAGCCCAGGACAGGGCTCTGGGGCCAACGTCCTGACTTTC
.,.,13,TRBJ2-2,TRBV7-2,CASSFTTTGELFF,TGTGCCAGCAGCTTCACTACCACCGGGGAGCTGTTTTTT
TRBD1,.,13,TRBJ1-2,TRBV19,CASSTNRGGGYTF,TGTGCCAGTAGTACTAACAGGGGCGGCGGCTACACCTTC
.,.,13,TRBJ1-3,TRBV7-2,CASSLTFGNTIYF,TGTGCCAGCAGCTTAACATTCGGAAACACCATATATTTT
.,.,14,TRBJ2-7,TRBV27,CASSQGGRQYEQYF,TGTGCCAGCAGTCAAGGCGGCAGGCAGTACGAGCAGTACTTC
.,.,13,TRBJ1-6,TRBV28,CASSFRVGSPLHF,TGTGCCAGCAGTTTTAGGGTTGGATCACCCCTCCACTTT
TRBD2,.,18,TRBJ2-5,TRBV19,CASSIGLAGAFPHETQYF,TGTGCCAGTAGTATTGGACTAGCGGGAGCTTTTCCGCACGAGACCCAGTACTTC
TRBD1,once,14,TRBJ2-2,TRBV10-3,CAISLDREAGELFF,TGTGCCATCAGTTTGGACAGGGAGGCCGGGGAGCTGTTTTTT
.,.,12,TRBJ1-2,TRBV28,CASATGTYGYTF,TGTGCCAGCGCGACAGGAACCTATGGCTACACCTTC